This T cell receptor (beta chain) emerged from a study of T cells in Graves' hyperthyroidism and ophthalmopathy. Patients were aged 18 to 65, had disease duration under 2 months, and had newly diagnosed hyperthyroidism. PBMCs came from around 9.7 ml fresh peripheral blood. Trimming removed 2 bases at V and 2 bases at J, with 9 bases between. Germline V gene sequence: CDR1 MNHEY, CDR2 SVGAGI. The CDR3 is made up of 14 amino acids. In this sample, this clonotype turned up a few times. Template material for amplifying TCR beta CDR3 regions consisted of RNA transcripts. Researchers ran a first-round RT-PCR on the TCR CDR3 using the HTBI primer set. TCRdb passed the multiplex PCR reads through MiXCR, listing each CDR3 protein once. The data contain a few hundred thousand distinct CDR3 sequences, around 16% of them singletons.

The rearrangement links TRBV6-5 to TRBJ2-5; D is possibly TRBD1 (5 bases). This TCR was recovered from a woman under 30 with Graves' hyperthyroidism. Sequencing was done on a sample of blood. The CDR3: CASSYVDSQETQYF. CDR3 coding DNA: TGTGCCAGCAGTTACGTTGACAGTCAAGAGACCCAGTACTTC.